The table lists the clone carrying this T cell receptor (beta chain) with many counts. CDR1 DFQATT and CDR2 SNEGSKA come from the germline V gene (reference sequence). Trimming removed 4 bases from V and 5 bases from J; junction bases left unmatched: 11. This CDR3 spans 15 amino acids. This sample is drawn from a study of T cells in Graves' hyperthyroidism and ophthalmopathy. Study details: The authors collected peripheral blood at initial diagnosis, before any treatment.

From RNA transcripts, TCR beta CDR3 regions were amplified. RT-PCR in the first round (using the HTBI primer set) targeted the TCR CDR3. One entry per CDR3 protein results from TCRdb running MiXCR on the multiplex PCR reads. The sample records about 380,000 distinct CDR3 sequences, about a fifth being singletons. Sequencing input: blood. This TCR was recovered from a man aged 18 to 30 with Graves' ophthalmopathy. This chain joins TRBV20-1 and TRBJ2-5; 9 bases fit TRBD1. The CDR3: CSATTADRGLETQYF. CDR3 nucleotides: TGCAGTGCTACCACCGCGGACAGGGGATTGGAGACCCAGTACTTC.